These 3 T cell receptor beta chains share one sample of origin, sequenced in a study of blood T cell repertoires in COVID-19. Some clones are missing from TCRdb's copy, which holds only in-frame ones; the method was immunoSEQ multiplex PCR. This sample yields approximately 89,000 clones, of which approximately 92% are seen a single time; about 6.3% belongs to the top ten. The sample comprised peripheral blood. These receptors originate from a woman aged 60 to 75 with active COVID-19.

This clone was counted between two and nine times. This sequence joins TRBV5-1 and TRBJ2-1; 11 bases fit TRBD2. The CDR3 totals 16 residues. V gave up 1 base and J gave up 6 bases; unmatched junction bases: 6. Germline CDR1 reads SGHRS; CDR2 reads YFSETQ. CDR3: CASSLSSGGNINEQFF. CDR3 DNA sequence: TGCGCCAGCAGCTTGTCTAGCGGGGGGAACATCAATGAGCAGTTCTTC.

This clone came up once. This rearrangement joins TRBV5-4 to TRBJ2-5; D perhaps matches TRBD2 (6 bases). Germline-derived CDR1 and CDR2 are SGHNT and YYREEE (reference sequence). There are 14 residues in the CDR3. The germline V and J ends were trimmed by 5 bases and 5 bases, with 16 bases remaining between them. The CDR3 nucleotides are TGTGCCAGCAGACCCGGAGGGGCGAGGGAGACCCAGTACTTC. It encodes CASRPGGARETQYF.

This clone was observed a few times. This sequence joins TRBV20-1 and TRBJ1-2; a weak D match, TRBD1 (5 bases). V was pared by 3 bases and J by 10 bases, with 12 bases between. This CDR3 contains 11 residues. Germline V lookup: CDR1 DFQATT, CDR2 SNEGSKA (reference sequence). The CDR3 DNA is TGCAGTGCTAGCGGGGGTACCTTCTACACCTTC. Its protein is CSASGGTFYTF.